Described below is a single T cell receptor beta chain sequence and its context. Its target is unknown. The CDR3 covers 12 residues. The sample originates from a study of Ad26.COV2.S vaccination and SARS-CoV-2 variants. The study's findings and limits: Placebo recipients had lower spike-specific TCR breadth than vaccine recipients. Once vaccination had occurred, spike-specific CD8+ and CD4+ T cell responses reportedly showed substantial breadth.

TCRdb keeps only in-frame clones here, not all; method: immunoSEQ multiplex PCR. This sample has some 180,000 clones, with 87% found just once. The chain uses TRBV21-1 and TRBJ2-5; the table's D gene call, TRBD2, was not cross checked with the DNA. TRBV21-1 is classified as a pseudogene. This clonotype was obtained from a human donor who had recovered from COVID-19. The material was peripheral blood, obtained after recovery from COVID-19. The CDR3 loop reads CASRRVEETQYF. The CDR3 DNA reads as TGTGCCAGCCGGAGGGTCGAAGAGACCCAGTACTTC.